The 17 T cell receptor beta chains reported below all come from one sample, sequenced in a study of CD8 T cells in ankylosing spondylitis. A single record per CDR3 protein comes from TCRdb applying MiXCR to the 5' RACE reads. This sample has some 120,000 distinct CDR3 sequences, with roughly 13% found just once. Specimen: blood, either unsorted or a sorted T cell fraction (not recorded which). These receptor sequences come from a female donor with ankylosing spondylitis or in good health (not recorded which).

For this clonotype: A much larger clone lies one base from this, so it may be a read error. The rearrangement links TRBV5-1 to TRBJ2-1; D is unclear. This CDR3 contains 12 residues. CDR1 is SGHRS, CDR2 YFSETQ, per germline. The CDR3 DNA follows: TGCGTCAGCAGCCAGACTTTCAATGAGCAGTTCTTC. It translates to CVSSQTFNEQFF.

This clonotype was seen ten or more times. V and J are TRBV5-1 and TRBJ2-2; TRBD1 agrees at 9 bases. The CDR3 runs 15 residues. Unmatched junction bases numbered 3, after V lost 1 base and J lost 5 bases. CDR1 and CDR2 from the germline V gene are SGHRS and YFSETQ. CDR3 protein: CASSLTGTGTGELFF. CDR3 nucleotides: TGCGCCAGCAGCTTGACCGGGACAGGGACCGGGGAGCTGTTTTTT.

This clonotype was counted a few times. The chain has TRBV9 and TRBJ2-7; D perhaps matches TRBD1 (6 bases). This CDR3 is built from 14 residues. CDR1 and CDR2 (germline): SGDLS, YYNGEE. Trimming shortened V by 4 bases and J by 2 bases, and 13 bases separated the two germline ends. The CDR3 DNA is TGTGCCAGCAGCTCAACCCCAGGGGCCTACGAGCAGTACTTC. It translates to CASSSTPGAYEQYF.

V usage is TRBV30 and J usage is TRBJ1-1; D is unresolved. V was pared by 2 bases and J by 1 base, with 5 bases between. Germline-derived CDR1 and CDR2 are GTSNPN and SVGIG (reference sequence). This CDR3 is 12 amino acids long. As DNA, the CDR3 is TGTGCCTGGAGTCTGGGGAACACTGAAGCTTTCTTT. This gives the protein CAWSLGNTEAFF.

The rearrangement links TRBV5-1 to TRBJ2-7, with D perhaps TRBD1 or TRBD2 (5 bases each). This CDR3 has 15 residues. CDR1 and CDR2 (germline): SGHRS, YFSETQ. The V end was cut by 4 bases, the J end by 0 bases, with 14 bases between. The CDR3, as DNA: TGCGCCAGCAGCCTTGAGGGGATGAGCTCCTACGAGCAGTACTTC. It translates to CASSLEGMSSYEQYF.

This clonotype was observed many times. V and J are TRBV20-1 and TRBJ1-5, with D possibly TRBD1 on 6 matching bases. Trimming took off 3 bases at V and 1 base at J, with 7 bases between the two ends. The V gene's germline CDR1 is DFQATT and CDR2 SNEGSKA (reference sequence). This CDR3 spans 13 amino acids. CDR3 sequence reads: CSASRGSNQPQHF. In DNA form, the CDR3 reads TGCAGTGCTAGCAGGGGCAGCAATCAGCCCCAGCATTTT.

This clonotype was counted at least ten times. V usage is TRBV12-3 or TRBV12-4 and J usage is TRBJ1-6; D remains unclear. The length of the CDR3 is 15 residues. Trimming left V 5 bases short and J 2 bases short, with 10 bases between. In DNA form, the CDR3 reads TGTGCCAGCAGTCCCGACGGTGCCTATAATTCACCCCTCCACTTT. It is translated as CASSPDGAYNSPLHF.

Many counts were recorded for this clonotype. The chain links TRBV29-1 to TRBJ1-4; D remains unclear. Per germline, CDR1 SQVTM and CDR2 ANQGSEA. V dropped 4 bases and J dropped 8 bases, with 14 bases sitting between them. CDR3 length: 13 residues. The CDR3 DNA reads as TGCAGCGTTGCTAGTCCCCTGAGGGAAAAACTGTTTTTT. Protein sequence: CSVASPLREKLFF.

On this clonotype: A much larger clone differs by one base, so this may be a read error. V and J are TRBV20-1 and TRBJ2-3, with 9 bases matching TRBD2. Germline CDR1 and CDR2: DFQATT and SNEGSKA (reference sequence). The CDR3 has 14 residues. V dropped 7 bases and J dropped 3; count of bases not matched to a gene: 8. The CDR3 DNA reads as TGCAGTGTCAGCGGCGGGAGGGCTACAGATACGCAGTATTTT. It yields the protein CSVSGGRATDTQYF.

The rearrangement uses TRBV20-1 and TRBJ2-2; D is undetermined. Germline V gene sequence: CDR1 DFQATT, CDR2 SNEGSKA (reference sequence). V shed 6 bases and J shed 4 bases, with 18 bases lying between them. CDR3 size: 15 residues. The CDR3 spells CSAANWGLGTGELFF. CDR3 DNA sequence: TGCAGTGCCGCGAACTGGGGTTTGGGCACCGGGGAGCTGTTTTTT.

This clonotype was seen repeatedly, ten times or more. The chain recombines TRBV9 with TRBJ2-1; 9 bases line up with TRBD2. V gave up 0 bases and J gave up 4 bases; unmatched junction bases: 5. Germline V gives CDR1 SGDLS, CDR2 YYNGEE. This CDR3 is built from 16 residues. The CDR3 loop is CASSVGDSGGYNEQFF. CDR3 coding DNA: TGTGCCAGCAGCGTAGGTGATAGCGGGGGTTACAATGAGCAGTTCTTC.

This clonotype was seen repeatedly, ten times or more. The chain uses TRBV6-1 and TRBJ1-1; no clear D. The V and J ends lost 6 bases and 5 bases respectively, with 13 bases between them. CDR3 size: 13 residues. CDR1 is MNHNS and CDR2 is SASEGT in the germline V gene. The CDR3 region is CASSQLVRTEAFF. The CDR3 DNA follows: TGTGCCAGCAGCCAACTGGTACGGACTGAAGCTTTCTTT.

Ten or more counts support this clonotype. This chain connects TRBV6-6 to TRBJ1-4; weak D call: TRBD1 (6 bases). Per the germline V gene, CDR1 is MNHNY and CDR2 is SVGAGI (reference sequence). This CDR3 is built from 13 residues. With 5 bases removed from V and 8 bases from J, the gap between germline ends came to 12 bases. The CDR3, as DNA: TGTGCCAGCAGTCCAACAGGGAACGAAAAACTGTTTTTT. It is translated as CASSPTGNEKLFF.

This clonotype was counted many times. This rearrangement joins TRBV5-6 to TRBJ2-5; possible D gene TRBD2, 5 bases. The germline V and J ends were trimmed by 4 bases and 4 bases, with 14 bases remaining between them. The germline V gene encodes CDR1 SGHDT and CDR2 YYEEEE. The CDR3 loop spans 14 amino acids. In DNA form, the CDR3 reads TGTGCCAGCAGCCAAGGACTGTCCGCAGAGACCCAGTACTTC. As protein: CASSQGLSAETQYF. The full variable domain, completed using reference TRBV5-6 and TRBJ2-5, is DAGVTQSPTHLIKTRGQQVTLRCSPKSGHDTVSWYQQALGQGPQFIFQYYEEEERQRGNFPDRFSGHQFPNYSSELNVNALLLGDSALYLCASSQGLSAETQYFGPGTRLLVL.

This clonotype was counted at least ten times. The rearrangement joins TRBV10-3 to TRBJ2-1; the D is unclear. Trimming pared 0 bases from V and 5 bases from J, leaving 8 bases between. The germline V gene has CDR1 ENHRY and CDR2 SYGVKD. This CDR3 comprises 14 residues. This chain's CDR3 is CAISESQANNEQFF. The CDR3 region has the DNA TGTGCCATCAGTGAGTCGCAGGCTAACAATGAGCAGTTCTTC.

This clonotype has only a few counts. This CDR3 is CASSSDRLYEQYF. In DNA form, the CDR3 reads TGCGCCAGCAGCTCGGACAGACTCTACGAGCAGTACTTC. The chain employs TRBV5-1 and TRBJ2-7, with D possibly matching TRBD1 (6 bases). The CDR3 runs 13 residues. V shed 3 bases and J shed 3 bases, with 10 bases lying between them. Germline loops: CDR1 SGHRS, CDR2 YFSETQ.

There are a few counts of this clonotype. The chain carries TRBV15 and TRBJ1-5; D not certain. With 0 bases removed from V and 6 bases from J, the gap between germline ends came to 12 bases. The CDR3 is made up of 15 amino acids. Looked up from germline, CDR1 is LNHNV and CDR2 is YYDKDF (reference sequence). The CDR3 DNA sequence: TGTGCCACCAGCAGAGATGGCGTGGGAACTCAGCCCCAGCATTTT. It translates to CATSRDGVGTQPQHF.